One and the same sample provided the 4 T cell receptor beta chains below, sequenced in a study of lymphopenia after photon versus proton radiotherapy. This table comes from immunoSEQ multiplex PCR, and its TCRdb copy is limited to in-frame clones, with some not included. The profile shows 70,000 or so clones, about nine tenths of them singletons. The source material was peripheral blood, sampled from a patient treated with photon-based radiotherapy. These receptors came from a woman in her 70s with pancreatic cancer.

V usage is TRBV7-9 and J usage is TRBJ1-5; TRBD1 agrees at 8 bases. The V gene end was trimmed by 5 bases and the J gene end by 2 bases; junction bases not matched to a gene: 14. Germline values: CDR1 SEHNR, CDR2 FQNEAQ (reference sequence). The CDR3 runs 18 residues. CDR3 nucleotides: TGTGCCAGCAGCCGGTGGACAGGGTATTATGAAGGCAATCAGCCCCAGCATTTT. As protein: CASSRWTGYYEGNQPQHF.

V and J are TRBV7-9 and TRBJ2-7; TRBD1 matches at 9 bases. The CDR3 contains 13 residues. Germline CDR1 and CDR2: SEHNR and FQNEAQ (reference sequence). After removal of 4 bases from V and 6 bases from J, the junction contained 4 bases not matched to a gene. The CDR3 loop reads CASSWTGEIEQYF. The CDR3 region has the DNA TGTGCCAGCAGCTGGACAGGGGAGATCGAGCAGTACTTC. The entire variable domain, with the rest obtained from reference TRBV7-9 and TRBJ2-7, is as follows: DTGVSQNPRHKITKRGQNVTFRCDPISEHNRLYWYRQTLGQGPEFLTYFQNEAQLEKSRLLSDRFSAERPKGSFSTLEIQRTEQGDSAMYLCASSWTGEIEQYFGPGTRLTVT.

This rearrangement joins TRBV27 to TRBJ1-1; no firm D call. Trimming removed 2 bases from V and 1 base from J, with 11 bases in between. This CDR3 comprises 15 residues. Germline V gene sequence: CDR1 MNHEY, CDR2 SMNVEV (reference sequence). CDR3 bases: TGTGCCAGCAGTTTAAGTCTGGTGGGGAACACTGAAGCTTTCTTT. Translation: CASSLSLVGNTEAFF.

The CDR3 protein is CASSLLNGPGELFF. CDR3 DNA sequence: TGTGCCAGCAGTTTATTAAACGGCCCCGGGGAGCTGTTTTTT. The chain employs TRBV27 and TRBJ2-2; D not resolved. This CDR3 region has 14 residues. Between the trimmed V and J ends, which lost 1 base and 6 bases, there was a span of 9 bases. Germline V gives CDR1 MNHEY, CDR2 SMNVEV (reference sequence).